These 14 T cell receptor beta chains share one sample of origin, sequenced in a study of T cell responses to AZD1222 COVID-19 vaccine (dated by TCRdb to the early 2020s). Sample time point, as interpreted from the label and publication: baseline before first vaccination. Library construction relied on the immunoSEQ multiplex PCR assay. TCRdb carries this immuneACCESS record with in-frame sequences only. Its versions omit some clonotypes, under half of them owing to an unresolved V gene in the studies checked, with the rest unexplained. A total of about 180,000 clones appear in this sample, around 88% of them only once. Clones ranked in the top ten supply over 6% of the sample. The sequences come from peripheral blood, collected on day 0 of AZD1222 vaccination. The receptor set was obtained from an adult in good health.

The rearrangement joins TRBV4-2 to TRBJ2-7; 8 bases agree with TRBD2. Germline V CDR1 and CDR2: LGHNA, YNFKEQ. The CDR3 runs 16 residues. The ends lost 1 base at V and 2 bases at J; junction bases unmatched: 7. The CDR3 sequence is CASSQAGRGVPYEQYF. CDR3 nucleotide sequence: TGTGCCAGCAGCCAAGCGGGGCGGGGGGTTCCCTACGAGCAGTACTTC.

The rearrangement links TRBV6-1 to TRBJ2-2; possibly TRBD2 for D (5 bases). The V and J ends lost 3 bases and 7 bases respectively, with 12 bases between them. The length of the CDR3 is 14 residues. The germline V gene has CDR1 MNHNS and CDR2 SASEGT. CDR3 bases: TGTGCCAGCAGTGACGTCCGGGGAATCGGGGAGCTGTTTTTT. Translating gives CASSDVRGIGELFF.

The chain couples TRBV30 to TRBJ1-2; D not certain. The length of the CDR3 is 17 residues. The V end lost 0 bases, the J end lost 4 bases, and 21 bases lay between the germline ends. Germline V CDR1 and CDR2: GTSNPN, SVGIG (reference sequence). CDR3 in DNA: TGTGCCTGGAGTGTAATCGGAGGATCAGCCTTTCTCTATGGCTACACCTTC. This sequence encodes CAWSVIGGSAFLYGYTF.

The chain employs TRBV27 and TRBJ1-6, with 9 bases identical to TRBD1. This CDR3 has 15 residues. With V trimmed by 2 bases and J by 7 bases, 3 bases remained unmatched. Germline assignment: CDR1 MNHEY and CDR2 SMNVEV (reference sequence). The CDR3 DNA sequence: TGTGCCAGCAGTTTACAGACAGGGGGAAATTCACCCCTCCACTTT. Its translation is CASSLQTGGNSPLHF.

CDR3 bases: TGTGCCAGCAGCTTTGATATTAACTATGGCTACACCTTC. Protein sequence: CASSFDINYGYTF. This sequence joins TRBV5-4 and TRBJ1-2; no firm D call. Germline V gene data show CDR1 as SGHNT and CDR2 as YYREEE (reference sequence). The V end lost 2 bases, the J end lost 1 base, and 6 bases lay between the germline ends. The length of the CDR3 is 13 residues.

The rearrangement uses TRBV19 and TRBJ1-1, with TRBD1 as a possible D gene (5 bases). The CDR3 sequence is 15 residues long. Trimming left V 3 bases short and J 4 bases short, with 15 bases between. Germline V gene lookup returns CDR1 LNHDA and CDR2 SQIVND (reference sequence). As DNA, the CDR3 is TGTGCCAGTAGTATTCGGGGGACTGGGGGCACTGAAGCTTTCTTT. It is translated as CASSIRGTGGTEAFF.

The chain couples TRBV9 to TRBJ2-6; perhaps TRBD1 as D (6 bases). Germline loops: CDR1 SGDLS, CDR2 YYNGEE. This CDR3 has 18 residues. Trimming took off 0 bases at V and 0 bases at J, with 13 bases between the two ends. CDR3 in amino acids: CASSVGPGVISGANVLTF. The CDR3, as DNA: TGTGCCAGCAGCGTAGGCCCAGGGGTCATCTCTGGGGCCAACGTCCTGACTTTC.

The V call is TRBV21-1, the J call TRBJ2-1; TRBD2, as called in the table, went unchecked against the DNA. TRBV21-1 is a known pseudogene. The CDR3 has 17 residues. The CDR3 protein is CASSPDGGGLGAREQFF. The CDR3, as DNA: TGTGCCAGCAGCCCCGATGGGGGGGGACTAGGGGCCCGTGAGCAGTTCTTC.

The genes are TRBV19 and TRBJ1-5; 7 positions match TRBD1. Germline loops: CDR1 LNHDA, CDR2 SQIVND (reference sequence). This CDR3 comprises 15 residues. V trimming: 10 bases; J trimming: 1 base; junction bases outside the gene matches: 10. The DNA of the CDR3 is TGTGCCACCAAAAGAGACAGGGCAAGCAATCAGCCCCAGCATTTT. It codes for CATKRDRASNQPQHF.

The DNA of the CDR3 is TGTGCCAGCAGCCGACTAGCGGGGGGAGCAGATACGCAGTATTTT. Translated: CASSRLAGGADTQYF. V is TRBV3-1 (or the pseudogene TRBV3-2) and J is TRBJ2-3; TRBD2 aligns across 13 bases. The CDR3 length is 15 residues. Trimming at V came to 4 bases and at J to 4 bases, leaving 2 bases not matched to a gene. Germline loops: CDR1 LGHDT, CDR2 YNNKEL (reference sequence).

The chain carries TRBV10-1 and TRBJ1-2; D unclear. CDR3 length: 15 amino acids. V gave up 7 bases and J gave up 2 bases, with 17 bases separating them. Germline CDR1 reads WNHNN; CDR2 reads SYGVQD (reference sequence). CDR3 residues: CASTRTTRSNYGYTF. The CDR3 DNA follows: TGCGCCAGCACCCGTACCACCCGCTCGAACTATGGCTACACCTTC.

V is TRBV3-1 (or the pseudogene TRBV3-2) and J is TRBJ2-1; D tentatively reads TRBD1 or TRBD2 (5 bases each). The CDR3 length is 14 residues. Germline assignment: CDR1 LGHDT and CDR2 YNNKEL (reference sequence). The ends were cut back, 1 base at V and 9 bases at J, with 13 bases in the middle. CDR3 nucleotides: TGTGCCAGCAGCCAAGTAGGTGCAGGGACTGAGCAGTTCTTC. This encodes CASSQVGAGTEQFF.

The chain combines TRBV6-1 with TRBJ1-4; D might be TRBD1 (6 bases). This CDR3 contains 19 residues. V was cut by 0 bases and J by 8 bases, with 25 bases left in between. The germline gives CDR1 MNHNS, CDR2 SASEGT. The CDR3 DNA sequence: TGTGCCAGCAGTGAAGCGGTCAAAGTCCTCCTAGGGGGTAGAGAAAAACTGTTTTTT. This codes for CASSEAVKVLLGGREKLFF.

CDR3 residues: CASSIGTGTEAFF. The CDR3 region has the DNA TGTGCCAGTAGTATTGGGACGGGCACTGAAGCTTTCTTT. The chain is built from TRBV19 and TRBJ1-1; a possible D gene is TRBD1 (5 bases). Per the germline V gene, CDR1 is LNHDA and CDR2 is SQIVND (reference sequence). V was trimmed by 3 bases and J by 4 bases, leaving 9 bases between them. This CDR3 has 13 amino acids. Full variable domain (outside the CDR3, taken from reference TRBV19 and TRBJ1-1): DGGITQSPKYLFRKEGQNVTLSCEQNLNHDAMYWYRQDPGQGLRLIYYSQIVNDFQKGDIAEGYSVSREKKESFPLTVTSAQKNPTAFYLCASSIGTGTEAFFGQGTRLTVV.